The clone carrying this TCR beta chain occurred a few times. The data originate from a study of spatial heterogeneity in lung cancer. For the study at large: A total of some 70 untreated early-stage non-small cell lung cancer patients served as donors. Where they were available, follow-up PBMC samples were sequenced, at a median of about 22 months after resection.

Time point given: blood at routine non-recurrence follow-up after resection. The authors sequenced whole RNA from tumor, nontumor lung or frozen PBMC without sorting. Per germline, CDR1 DFQATT and CDR2 SNEGSKA (reference sequence). This CDR3 region has 12 residues. Deletions cut 6 bases from V and 6 bases from J, with 12 bases between. A distinct unique molecular identifier was carried by each TCR cDNA molecule. TCRdb re-called the 5' RACE reads with MiXCR, one entry per CDR3 protein. The sample holds 20,000 to 25,000 distinct CDR3 sequences, 8.5% to 10% seen once. This sequence was found in a male donor with early-stage non-small cell lung cancer. Source: PBMCs, taken at follow-up. The V gene is TRBV20-1, the J gene TRBJ2-1, with D unclear. In DNA, the CDR3 is TGCAGTGCCCCGGAATTTCGCAATGAGCAGTTCTTC. Translation gives CSAPEFRNEQFF.